A selection of T cell receptor beta chains follows, all from one sample in a study of shared clonotypes between healthy human individuals. Some clones are missing from TCRdb's copy, which holds only in-frame ones; the method was immunoSEQ multiplex PCR. The sample lists approximately 2,300,000 clones, roughly 92% seen once, with approximately 0.39% in the top ten. Sequencing input: naive CD4+ T cells from PBMCs. The receptors shown here come from a man aged 18-30 years in good health. Some clones in this sample may be carry-over from other donors' samples. CDR3s include the opening cysteine and the closing phenylalanine or tryptophan. Fields, in order: CDR3 length, V gene, clone size, J gene, D gene, CDR3 DNA, CDR3 protein. The D gene is left open where the match is weak. Not every row has a clone size; where given, it reads once, few, many or a size class.

18	TRBV5-1	.	TRBJ2-5	TRBD2	TGCGCCAGCAGCGCCGGGACTAGCGGGAGGGCCGTGGGTGAGACCCAGTACTTC	CASSAGTSGRAVGETQYF
13	TRBV2	.	TRBJ1-2	.	TGTGCCAGCATTATCGGCCAGACGTATGGCTACACCTTC	CASIIGQTYGYTF
14	TRBV7-8	.	TRBJ2-2	.	TGTGCCAGCAGCTTCGAACGTAAAACCGGGGAGCTGTTTTTT	CASSFERKTGELFF
18	TRBV5-4	.	TRBJ2-2	TRBD2	TGTGCCAGCAGCTTGGCCTGGGGTAGCGGGAGGGCCCCCGGGGAGCTGTTTTTT	CASSLAWGSGRAPGELFF
16	TRBV19	once	TRBJ2-1	.	TGTGCCAGTGGGAGACCGGGGACCGCTGGGTACAATGAGCAGTTCTTC	CASGRPGTAGYNEQFF
16	TRBV4-1	.	TRBJ2-2	.	TGCGCCAGCAGCCAAGAGGGCAGGGGCGACACCGGGGAGCTGTTTTTT	CASSQEGRGDTGELFF
13	TRBV28	few	TRBJ1-1	.	TGTGCCAGCGATGGGACTCCCAACACTGAAGCTTTCTTT	CASDGTPNTEAFF
13	TRBV2	.	TRBJ2-2	TRBD1	TGTGCCAGCAGCGGACAGGGGGCAGGGGAGCTGTTTTTT	CASSGQGAGELFF
15	TRBV7-3	.	TRBJ2-3	.	TGTGCCAGCAGCTTAAGGGACGGAAGCACAGATACGCAGTATTTT	CASSLRDGSTDTQYF
17	TRBV27	.	TRBJ2-7	.	TGTGCCAGCAGTTTAATCAATCAGTGGGGGTCCCCCTACGAGCAGTACTTC	CASSLINQWGSPYEQYF